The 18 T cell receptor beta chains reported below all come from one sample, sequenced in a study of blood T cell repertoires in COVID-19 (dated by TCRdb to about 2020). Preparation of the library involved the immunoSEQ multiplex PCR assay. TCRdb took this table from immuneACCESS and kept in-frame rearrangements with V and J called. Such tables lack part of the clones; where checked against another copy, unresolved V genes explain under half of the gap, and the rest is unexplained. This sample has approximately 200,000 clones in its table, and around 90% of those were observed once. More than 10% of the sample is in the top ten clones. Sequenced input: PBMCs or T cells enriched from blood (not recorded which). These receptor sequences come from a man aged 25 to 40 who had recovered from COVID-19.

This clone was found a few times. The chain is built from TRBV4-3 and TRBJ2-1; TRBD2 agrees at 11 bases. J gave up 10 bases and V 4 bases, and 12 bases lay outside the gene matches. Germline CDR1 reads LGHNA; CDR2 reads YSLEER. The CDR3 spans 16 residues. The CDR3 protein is CASSLTAASGGKEQFF. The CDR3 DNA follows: TGCGCCAGCAGCCTAACGGCGGCTAGCGGGGGGAAGGAGCAGTTCTTC.

Here the CDR3 DNA reads TGTGCCACCAGTGATCCTTCCGGGACAGGGTCAGATACGCAGTATTTT. Translated, it gives CATSDPSGTGSDTQYF. The chain has TRBV24-1 and TRBJ2-3, with 9 bases identical to TRBD1. V dropped 3 bases and J dropped 4; count of bases not matched to a gene: 7. Germline loops: CDR1 KGHDR, CDR2 SFDVKD. The length of the CDR3 is 16 residues.

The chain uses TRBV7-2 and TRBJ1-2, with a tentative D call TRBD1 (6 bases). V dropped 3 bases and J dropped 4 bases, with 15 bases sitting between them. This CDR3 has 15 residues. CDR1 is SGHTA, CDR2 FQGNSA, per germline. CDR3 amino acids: CASSFERGRLYGYTF. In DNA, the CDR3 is TGTGCCAGCAGCTTTGAGCGGGGGCGCCTCTATGGCTACACCTTC.

CDR3 DNA: TGTGCCAGCTCACCTTTACAATCCACAGATACGCAGTATTTT. Its translation is CASSPLQSTDTQYF. The V call is TRBV18, the J call TRBJ2-3; D unresolved. With 3 bases removed from V and 2 bases from J, the gap between germline ends came to 9 bases. The CDR3 loop spans 14 amino acids. The germline gives CDR1 KGHSH, CDR2 LQKENI.

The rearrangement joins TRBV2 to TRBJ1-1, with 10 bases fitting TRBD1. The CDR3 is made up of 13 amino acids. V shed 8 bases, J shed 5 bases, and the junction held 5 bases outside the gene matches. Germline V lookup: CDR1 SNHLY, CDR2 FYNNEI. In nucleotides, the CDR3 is TGTGCCAGCGAAGGGACAGGGGTTACTGAAGCTTTCTTT. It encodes CASEGTGVTEAFF.

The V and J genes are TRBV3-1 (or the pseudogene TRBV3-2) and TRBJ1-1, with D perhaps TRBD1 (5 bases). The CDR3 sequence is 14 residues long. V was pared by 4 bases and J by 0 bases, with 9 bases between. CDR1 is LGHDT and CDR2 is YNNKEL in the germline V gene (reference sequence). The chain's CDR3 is CASSRQPMNTEAFF. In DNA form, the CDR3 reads TGTGCCAGCAGCCGACAGCCAATGAACACTGAAGCTTTCTTT.

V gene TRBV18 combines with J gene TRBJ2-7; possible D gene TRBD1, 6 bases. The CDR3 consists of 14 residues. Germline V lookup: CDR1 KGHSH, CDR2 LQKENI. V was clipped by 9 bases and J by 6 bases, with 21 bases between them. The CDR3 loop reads CASTAEGVYGEQYF. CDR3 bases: TGTGCCAGTACCGCAGAGGGGGTTTACGGCGAGCAGTACTTC.

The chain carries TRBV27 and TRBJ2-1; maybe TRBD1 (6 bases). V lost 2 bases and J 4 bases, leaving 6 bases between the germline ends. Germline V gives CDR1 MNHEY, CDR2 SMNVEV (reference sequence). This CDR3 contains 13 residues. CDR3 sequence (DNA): TGTGCCAGCAGTTTAACAGGGTACAATGAGCAGTTCTTC. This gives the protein CASSLTGYNEQFF.

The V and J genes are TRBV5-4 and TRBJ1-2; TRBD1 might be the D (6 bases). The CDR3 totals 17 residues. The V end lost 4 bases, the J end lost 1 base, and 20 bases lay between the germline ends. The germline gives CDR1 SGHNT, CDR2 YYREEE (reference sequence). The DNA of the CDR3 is TGTGCCAGCAGCCTGCCGGTGGACAGAAAAAATAACTATGGCTACACCTTC. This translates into CASSLPVDRKNNYGYTF.

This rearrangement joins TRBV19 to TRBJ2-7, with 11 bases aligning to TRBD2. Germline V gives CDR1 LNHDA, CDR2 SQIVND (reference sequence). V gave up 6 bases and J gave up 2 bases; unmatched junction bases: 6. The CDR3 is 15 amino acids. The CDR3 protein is CASSPTSGATYEQYF. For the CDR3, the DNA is TGTGCCAGTAGCCCGACTAGCGGGGCGACCTACGAGCAGTACTTC.

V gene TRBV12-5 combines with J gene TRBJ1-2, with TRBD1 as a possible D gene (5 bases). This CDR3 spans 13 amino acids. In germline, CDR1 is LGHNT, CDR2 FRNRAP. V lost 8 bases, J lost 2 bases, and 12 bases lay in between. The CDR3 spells CASRGVGNYGYTF. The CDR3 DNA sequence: TGTGCTAGTAGGGGTGTAGGAAACTATGGCTACACCTTC.

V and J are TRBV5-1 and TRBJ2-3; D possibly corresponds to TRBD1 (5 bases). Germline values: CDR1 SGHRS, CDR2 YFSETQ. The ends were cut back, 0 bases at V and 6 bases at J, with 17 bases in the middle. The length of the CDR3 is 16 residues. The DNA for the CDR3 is TGCGCCAGCAGCTTGGCCCCCAGGGCGAAAAGGGATACGCAGTATTTT. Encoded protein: CASSLAPRAKRDTQYF.

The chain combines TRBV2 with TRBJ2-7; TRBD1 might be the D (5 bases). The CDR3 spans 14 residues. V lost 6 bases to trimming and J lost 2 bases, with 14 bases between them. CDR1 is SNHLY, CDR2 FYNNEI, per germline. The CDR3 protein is CASSLQVNTYEQYF. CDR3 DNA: TGTGCCAGCAGCTTACAGGTTAATACCTACGAGCAGTACTTC.

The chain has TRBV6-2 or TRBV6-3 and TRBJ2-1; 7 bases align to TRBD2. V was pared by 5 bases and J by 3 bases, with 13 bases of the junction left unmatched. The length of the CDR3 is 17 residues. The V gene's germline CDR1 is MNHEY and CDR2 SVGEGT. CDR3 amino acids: CASSARPTSDNYNEQFF. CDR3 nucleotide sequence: TGTGCCAGCAGTGCCCGGCCTACTAGCGACAACTACAATGAGCAGTTCTTC.

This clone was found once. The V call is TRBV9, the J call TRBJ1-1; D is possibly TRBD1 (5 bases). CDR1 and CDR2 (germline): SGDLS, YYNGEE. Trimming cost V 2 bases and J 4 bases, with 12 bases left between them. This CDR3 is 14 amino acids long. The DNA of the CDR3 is TGTGCCAGCAGCGTTGGGGACGGGGGCACTGAAGCTTTCTTT. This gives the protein CASSVGDGGTEAFF.

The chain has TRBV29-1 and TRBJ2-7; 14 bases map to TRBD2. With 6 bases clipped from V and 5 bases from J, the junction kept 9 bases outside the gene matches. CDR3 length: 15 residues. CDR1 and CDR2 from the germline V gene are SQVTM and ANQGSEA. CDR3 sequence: CSVGTSGSIVHEQYF. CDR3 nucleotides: TGCAGCGTGGGGACTAGCGGGAGCATCGTCCACGAGCAGTACTTC.

The CDR3 is CASSLGTAGGKYF. The CDR3 coding sequence is TGTGCCAGCAGCTTAGGGACCGCCGGGGGGAAGTACTTC. V gene TRBV5-5 combines with J gene TRBJ2-4; 7 bases match TRBD2. Germline CDR1 reads SGHKS; CDR2 reads YYEKEE (reference sequence). This CDR3 contains 13 residues. After removal of 2 bases from V and 14 bases from J, the junction contained 10 bases not matched to a gene.

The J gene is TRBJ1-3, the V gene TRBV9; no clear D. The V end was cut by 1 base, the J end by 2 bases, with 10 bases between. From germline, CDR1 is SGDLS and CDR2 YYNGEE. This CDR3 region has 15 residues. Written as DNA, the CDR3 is TGTGCCAGCAGCGTAAGGGAGGGCACTGGAAACACCATATATTTT. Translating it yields CASSVREGTGNTIYF.